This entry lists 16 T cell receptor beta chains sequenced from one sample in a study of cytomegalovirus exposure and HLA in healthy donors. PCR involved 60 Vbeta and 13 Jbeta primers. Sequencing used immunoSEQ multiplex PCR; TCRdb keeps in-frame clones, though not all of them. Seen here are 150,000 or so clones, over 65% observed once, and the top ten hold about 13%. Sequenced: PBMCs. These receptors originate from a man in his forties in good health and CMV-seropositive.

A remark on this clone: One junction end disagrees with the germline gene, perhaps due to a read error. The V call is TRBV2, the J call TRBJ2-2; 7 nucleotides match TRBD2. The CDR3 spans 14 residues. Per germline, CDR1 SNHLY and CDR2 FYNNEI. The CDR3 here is CASRGELATGGLFF. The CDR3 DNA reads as TGTGCCAGCCGGGGGGAATTGGCCACCGGGGGGCTGTTTTTT.

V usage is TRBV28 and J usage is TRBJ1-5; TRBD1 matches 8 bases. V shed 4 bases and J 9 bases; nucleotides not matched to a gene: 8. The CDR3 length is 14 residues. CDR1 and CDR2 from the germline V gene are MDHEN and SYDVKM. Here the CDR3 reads CASSSPGGGRPQHF. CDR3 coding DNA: TGTGCCAGCAGTTCCCCAGGGGGCGGGAGGCCCCAGCATTTT.

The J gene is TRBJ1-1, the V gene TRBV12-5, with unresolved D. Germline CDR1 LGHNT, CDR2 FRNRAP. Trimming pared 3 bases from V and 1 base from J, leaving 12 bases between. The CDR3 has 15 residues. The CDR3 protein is CASGFSSSGNTEAFF. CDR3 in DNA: TGTGCTAGTGGTTTTTCGTCGTCAGGGAACACTGAAGCTTTCTTT.

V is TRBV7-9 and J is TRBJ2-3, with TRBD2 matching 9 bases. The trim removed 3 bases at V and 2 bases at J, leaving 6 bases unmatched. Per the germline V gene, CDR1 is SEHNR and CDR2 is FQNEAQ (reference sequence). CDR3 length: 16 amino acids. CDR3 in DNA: TGTGCCAGCAGCTTCTTTAGCGGGAGCCCCACAGATACGCAGTATTTT. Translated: CASSFFSGSPTDTQYF.

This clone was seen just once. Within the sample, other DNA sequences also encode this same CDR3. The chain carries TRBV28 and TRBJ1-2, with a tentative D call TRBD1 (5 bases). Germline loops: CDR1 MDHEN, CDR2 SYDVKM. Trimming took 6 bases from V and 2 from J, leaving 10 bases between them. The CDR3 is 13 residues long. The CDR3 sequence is CASSLDRNYGYTF. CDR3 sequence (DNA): TGTGCCAGCAGCCTCGACAGAAACTATGGCTACACCTTC.

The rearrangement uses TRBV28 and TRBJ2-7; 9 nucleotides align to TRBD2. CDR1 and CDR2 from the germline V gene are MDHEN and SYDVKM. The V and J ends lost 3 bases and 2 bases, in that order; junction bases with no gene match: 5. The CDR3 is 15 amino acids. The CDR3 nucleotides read TGTGCCAGCAGTTTCAGCCTAGCGGGAACCTACGAGCAGTACTTC. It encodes CASSFSLAGTYEQYF.

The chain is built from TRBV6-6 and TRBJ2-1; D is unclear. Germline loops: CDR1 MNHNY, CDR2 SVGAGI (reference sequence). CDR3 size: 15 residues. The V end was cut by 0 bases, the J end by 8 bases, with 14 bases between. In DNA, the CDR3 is TGTGCCAGCAGTTACTCGATGATAGCAGTAGATGAGCAGTTCTTC. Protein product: CASSYSMIAVDEQFF.

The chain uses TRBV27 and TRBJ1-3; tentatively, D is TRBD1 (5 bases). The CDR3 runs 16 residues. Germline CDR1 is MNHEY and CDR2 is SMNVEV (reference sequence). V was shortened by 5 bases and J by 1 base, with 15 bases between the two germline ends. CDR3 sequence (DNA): TGTGCCAGCAGTCTTGGGGGGTTTGGATCTGGAAACACCATATATTTT. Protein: CASSLGGFGSGNTIYF.

The CDR3 DNA sequence: TGTGCCAGCAGTTGGACTAGCGGGAGTGAGCAGTTCTTC. It codes for CASSWTSGSEQFF. The J gene is TRBJ2-1, the V gene TRBV27, with 13 bases identical to TRBD2. Looked up from germline, CDR1 is MNHEY and CDR2 is SMNVEV (reference sequence). The J segment lost 9 bases and the V segment lost 4 bases, leaving 0 bases of the junction unmatched. The CDR3 loop spans 13 amino acids.

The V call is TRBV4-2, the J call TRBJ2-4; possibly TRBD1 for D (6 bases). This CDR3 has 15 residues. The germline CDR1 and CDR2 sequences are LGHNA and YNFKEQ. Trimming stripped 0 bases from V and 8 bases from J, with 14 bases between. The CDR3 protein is CASSQEGGQSHIQYF. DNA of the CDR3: TGTGCCAGCAGCCAAGAAGGGGGACAATCACACATTCAGTACTTC.

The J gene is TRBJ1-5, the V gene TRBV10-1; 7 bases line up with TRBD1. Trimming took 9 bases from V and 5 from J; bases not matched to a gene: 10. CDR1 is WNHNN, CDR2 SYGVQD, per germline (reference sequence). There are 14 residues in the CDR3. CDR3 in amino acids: CARTDRAPYQPQHF. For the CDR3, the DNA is TGCGCCAGAACAGACAGGGCGCCTTATCAGCCCCAGCATTTT.

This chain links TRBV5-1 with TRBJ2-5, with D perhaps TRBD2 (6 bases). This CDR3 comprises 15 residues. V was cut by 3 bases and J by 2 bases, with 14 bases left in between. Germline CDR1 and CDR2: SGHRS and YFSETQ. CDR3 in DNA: TGCGCCAGCAGCTCCAACGGGAGAGGGCAAGAGACCCAGTACTTC. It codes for CASSSNGRGQETQYF.

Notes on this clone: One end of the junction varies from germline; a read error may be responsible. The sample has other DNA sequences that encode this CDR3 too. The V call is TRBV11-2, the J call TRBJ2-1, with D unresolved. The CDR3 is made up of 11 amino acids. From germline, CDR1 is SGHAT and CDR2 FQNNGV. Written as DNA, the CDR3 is TGTGCCAGCAGCTCGAGTAATGAGCAATTCTTC. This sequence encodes CASSSSNEQFF. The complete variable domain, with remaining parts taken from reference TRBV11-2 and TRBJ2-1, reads EAGVAQSPRYKIIEKRQSVAFWCNPISGHATLYWYQQILGQGPKLLIQFQNNGVVDDSQLPKDRFSAERLKGVDSTLKIQPAKLEDSAVYLCASSSSNEQFFGPGTRLTVL.

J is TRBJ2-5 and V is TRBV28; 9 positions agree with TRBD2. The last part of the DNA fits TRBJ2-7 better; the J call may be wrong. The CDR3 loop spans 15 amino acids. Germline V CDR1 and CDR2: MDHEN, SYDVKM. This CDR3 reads CASSPNLAGKVEQYF. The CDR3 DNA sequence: TGTGCCAGCAGTCCAAATCTAGCGGGAAAGGTCGAGCAGTACTTC.

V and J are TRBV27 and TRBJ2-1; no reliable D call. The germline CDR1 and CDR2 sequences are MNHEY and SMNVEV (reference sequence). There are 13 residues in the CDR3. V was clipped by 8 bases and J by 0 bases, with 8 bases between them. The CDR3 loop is CASRGSSYNEQFF. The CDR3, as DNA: TGTGCCAGCCGCGGCAGCTCCTACAATGAGCAGTTCTTC.

This CDR3 is CASSQLQGSEAFF. CDR3 in DNA: TGTGCCAGCAGCCAGCTACAGGGGTCTGAAGCTTTCTTT. The J gene is TRBJ1-1, the V gene TRBV14, with TRBD1 identical over 7 bases. V was pared by 3 bases and J by 6 bases, with 4 bases of the junction left unmatched. The CDR3 sequence is 13 residues long. CDR1 is SGHDN and CDR2 is FVKESK in the germline V gene.